These T cell receptor beta chains were read from a single sample in a study of T cell changes during pregnancy in multiple sclerosis. The assay was immunoSEQ multiplex PCR, and TCRdb's table has in-frame clones only and misses some. There are some 54,000 clones in the sample; roughly 93% occur only once, and under 2% lies in the top ten. The source material was peripheral blood, sampled after pregnancy. The receptors shown here come from a female donor with multiple sclerosis, enrolled in a pregnancy study. The CDR3 runs from the conserved cysteine through the conserved F or W. D genes are given only for firm matches. The listing skips clone size in some rows; elsewhere it reads once, few, many or a size class.

V,J,D,size,CDR3,DNA
TRBV2,TRBJ1-5,TRBD1,-,CASSGQGRNQPQHF,TGTGCCAGCAGTGGACAGGGTCGCAATCAGCCCCAGCATTTT
TRBV7-2,TRBJ2-1,TRBD2,-,CASSLGLAKNEQFF,TGTGCCAGCAGCTTAGGACTAGCGAAGAATGAGCAGTTCTTC
TRBV4-3,TRBJ1-1,TRBD1,-,CASSQDARGYTEAFF,TGCGCCAGCAGCCAAGATGCCAGGGGGTACACTGAAGCTTTCTTT
TRBV7-9,TRBJ2-5,TRBD2,-,CASSLLDSSGRFQETQYF,TGTGCCAGCAGCTTATTAGATTCAAGCGGGAGGTTCCAAGAGACCCAGTACTTC
TRBV6-5,TRBJ1-2,-,-,CASSYEGDYGYTF,TGTGCCAGCAGTTACGAGGGGGACTATGGCTACACCTTC
TRBV9,TRBJ2-1,TRBD1,-,CASSGDRVPNEQFF,TGTGCCAGCAGCGGCGACAGGGTCCCCAATGAGCAGTTCTTC
TRBV11-1,TRBJ2-5,-,-,CASSLGLQETQYF,TGTGCCAGCAGCTTAGGACTTCAAGAGACCCAGTACTTC
TRBV4-3,TRBJ1-1,-,-,CASSQDRRLNYAEAFF,TGCGCCAGCAGCCAAGATCGTAGGCTCAACTACGCTGAAGCTTTCTTT
TRBV5-1,TRBJ1-2,-,-,CASSLGGNYGYTF,TGCGCCAGCAGCTTGGGCGGTAACTATGGCTACACCTTC
TRBV19,TRBJ1-5,-,-,CASSRSGGSNQPQHF,TGTGCCAGTAGTCGCTCAGGCGGGAGCAATCAGCCCCAGCATTTT
TRBV5-4,TRBJ1-2,TRBD1,-,CASGGRQGADYGYTF,TGTGCCAGCGGAGGGCGACAGGGAGCGGACTATGGCTACACCTTC
TRBV29-1,TRBJ2-7,-,-,CSVVGLAGEQYF,TGCAGCGTTGTTGGGCTGGCAGGCGAGCAGTACTTC
TRBV27,TRBJ2-7,-,-,CASSLSSTAYEQYF,TGTGCCAGCAGTTTATCGTCTACTGCCTACGAGCAGTACTTC
TRBV7-3,TRBJ2-1,TRBD2,-,CASSPNGLALNNNEQFF,TGTGCCAGCAGCCCGAATGGACTAGCGCTTAATAACAATGAGCAGTTCTTC
TRBV7-9,TRBJ2-7,TRBD1,-,CASSRGLFGTGKIEQYF,TGTGCCAGCAGCCGCGGTTTGTTTGGGACAGGGAAGATCGAGCAGTACTTC
TRBV5-1,TRBJ2-5,TRBD1,-,CASSLQTGGRETQYF,TGCGCCAGCAGCCTACAGACAGGGGGAAGGGAGACCCAGTACTTC
TRBV15,TRBJ2-7,TRBD1,once,CATSPGQGANEQYF,TGTGCCACCTCCCCAGGACAGGGGGCAAACGAGCAGTACTTC
TRBV10-3,TRBJ2-7,TRBD1,-,CAISESDRGSYEQYF,TGTGCCATCAGTGAGTCGGACAGGGGTTCCTACGAGCAGTACTTC
TRBV7-9,TRBJ2-3,-,-,CASSLEPADTQYF,TGTGCCAGCAGCTTAGAACCGGCAGATACGCAGTATTTT
TRBV2,TRBJ2-7,TRBD2,-,CASSGGGSGSHEQYF,TGTGCCAGCAGTGGGGGCGGTAGCGGGAGTCACGAGCAGTACTTC
TRBV19,TRBJ2-2,-,-,CASSIIQGANTGELFF,TGTGCCAGTAGTATCATCCAGGGTGCTAACACCGGGGAGCTGTTTTTT
TRBV29-1,TRBJ1-2,-,-,CSVTTLEEGPGGYTF,TGCAGCGTTACAACCCTCGAGGAGGGTCCAGGCGGCTACACCTTC
TRBV9,TRBJ2-2,-,-,CASSVASNTGELFF,TGTGCCAGCAGCGTAGCGTCGAACACCGGGGAGCTGTTTTTT
TRBV6-5,TRBJ2-7,TRBD2,-,CASSAQGLADYEQYF,TGTGCCAGCAGTGCCCAGGGACTAGCGGATTACGAGCAGTACTTC
TRBV7-9,TRBJ2-5,-,-,CASSLGLVETQYF,TGTGCCAGCAGCTTAGGACTAGTGGAGACCCAGTACTTC
TRBV29-1,TRBJ2-7,-,-,CSVEGGTGLSYEQYF,TGCAGCGTTGAAGGGGGTACAGGGCTCTCCTACGAGCAGTACTTC
TRBV7-2,TRBJ2-2,TRBD2,-,CASSLALLAGAAGELFF,TGTGCCAGCAGCTTAGCCCTCCTAGCGGGAGCAGCCGGGGAGCTGTTTTTT
TRBV9,TRBJ2-1,TRBD2,-,CASSVDAGGLSYNEQFF,TGTGCCAGCAGCGTAGACGCGGGGGGGCTGTCTTACAATGAGCAGTTCTTC
TRBV30,TRBJ2-3,TRBD1,-,CAWGTGGGTDTQYF,TGTGCCTGGGGGACAGGGGGCGGCACAGATACGCAGTATTTT
TRBV4-3,TRBJ2-2,TRBD1,once,CASSQESQGVNTGELFF,TGCGCCAGCAGCCAAGAGAGCCAGGGGGTTAACACCGGGGAGCTGTTTTTT
TRBV9,TRBJ2-2,-,-,CASSGLTGELFF,TGTGCCAGCAGCGGGCTTACCGGGGAGCTGTTTTTT
TRBV27,TRBJ2-4,-,-,CASSLWGGAAKNIQYF,TGTGCCAGCAGTTTATGGGGGGGGGCAGCCAAAAACATTCAGTACTTC
TRBV18,TRBJ2-7,TRBD1,-,CASSAGQGVYEQYF,TGTGCCAGCTCGGCTGGACAGGGAGTCTACGAGCAGTACTTC
TRBV25-1,TRBJ2-2,TRBD2,-,CASSEPGTSGRNGELFF,TGTGCCAGCAGTGAACCAGGGACTAGCGGGAGAAACGGGGAGCTGTTTTTT
TRBV13,TRBJ2-5,-,-,CASSLLGVATQYF,TGTGCCAGCAGCTTACTAGGGGTAGCGACCCAGTACTTC
TRBV7-7,TRBJ2-2,-,-,CASSSLADRGELFF,TGTGCTAGCAGCTCATTAGCAGACCGCGGGGAGCTGTTTTTT
TRBV28,TRBJ2-2,-,-,CASSPHSSTGELFF,TGTGCCAGCAGTCCCCATTCTAGCACCGGGGAGCTGTTTTTT
TRBV19,TRBJ1-5,-,once,CASSNWGLNQPQHF,TGTGCCAGTAGTAACTGGGGGCTCAATCAGCCCCAGCATTTT
TRBV6-1,TRBJ1-3,-,-,CASQGQPGGNTIYF,TGTGCCAGCCAAGGACAGCCGGGAGGAAACACCATATATTTT
TRBV4-3,TRBJ2-5,-,-,CASSQDPYHETQYF,TGCGCCAGCAGCCAAGACCCCTATCACGAGACCCAGTACTTC
TRBV11-3,TRBJ1-1,-,-,CASSLDQGPDPSNTEAFF,TGTGCCAGCAGCTTAGATCAGGGTCCAGATCCATCAAACACTGAAGCTTTCTTT
TRBV15,TRBJ1-3,-,-,CATSRDRPGVSGNTIYF,TGTGCCACCAGCAGAGATCGGCCGGGGGTCTCTGGAAACACCATATATTTT
TRBV15,TRBJ2-7,-,-,CATSRVETGRYEQYF,TGTGCCACCAGCAGAGTTGAAACAGGGCGATACGAGCAGTACTTC
TRBV6-6,TRBJ1-2,TRBD1,-,CASSYWDRIYGYTF,TGTGCCAGCAGTTACTGGGACAGGATCTATGGCTACACCTTC
TRBV7-9,TRBJ2-1,TRBD1,few,CASSLAPQGAVYNEQFF,TGTGCCAGCAGCTTAGCGCCCCAGGGGGCCGTCTACAATGAGCAGTTCTTC
TRBV19,TRBJ1-2,-,-,CASNSQFPGIIGYTF,TGTGCCAGTAACTCGCAATTTCCGGGAATAATCGGCTACACCTTC
TRBV30,TRBJ1-2,-,-,CAARDWVHYGYTF,TGTGCCGCCAGGGACTGGGTGCACTATGGCTACACCTTC